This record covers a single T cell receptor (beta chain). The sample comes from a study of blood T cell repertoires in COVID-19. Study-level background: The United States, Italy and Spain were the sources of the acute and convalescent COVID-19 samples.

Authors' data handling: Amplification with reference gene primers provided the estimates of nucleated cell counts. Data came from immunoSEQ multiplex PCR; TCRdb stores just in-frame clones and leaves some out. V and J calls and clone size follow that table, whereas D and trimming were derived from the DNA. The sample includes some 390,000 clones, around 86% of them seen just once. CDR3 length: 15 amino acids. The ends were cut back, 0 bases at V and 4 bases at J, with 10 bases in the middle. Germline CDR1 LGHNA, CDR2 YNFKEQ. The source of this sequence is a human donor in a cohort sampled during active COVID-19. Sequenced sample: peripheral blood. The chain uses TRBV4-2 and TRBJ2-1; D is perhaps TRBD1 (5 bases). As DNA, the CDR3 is TGTGCCAGCAGCCAAGACGAGGACACGTACAATGAGCAGTTCTTC. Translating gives CASSQDEDTYNEQFF.